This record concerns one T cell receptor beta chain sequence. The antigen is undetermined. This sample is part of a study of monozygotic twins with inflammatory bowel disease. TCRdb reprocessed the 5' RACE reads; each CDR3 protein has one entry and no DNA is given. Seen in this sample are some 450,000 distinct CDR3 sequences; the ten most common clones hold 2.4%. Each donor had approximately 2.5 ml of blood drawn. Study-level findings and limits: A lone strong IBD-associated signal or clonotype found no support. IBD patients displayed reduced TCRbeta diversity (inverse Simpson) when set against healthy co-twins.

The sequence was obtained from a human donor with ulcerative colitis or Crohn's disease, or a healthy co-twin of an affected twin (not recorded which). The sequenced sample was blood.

The CDR3 spells CALAQGNTEAFF. The J gene is TRBJ1-1, the V gene TRBV30; the TCRdb D gene call, TRBD1, has no DNA to confirm it. The germline V gene has CDR1 GTSNPN and CDR2 SVGIG (reference sequence). This CDR3 region has 12 residues.